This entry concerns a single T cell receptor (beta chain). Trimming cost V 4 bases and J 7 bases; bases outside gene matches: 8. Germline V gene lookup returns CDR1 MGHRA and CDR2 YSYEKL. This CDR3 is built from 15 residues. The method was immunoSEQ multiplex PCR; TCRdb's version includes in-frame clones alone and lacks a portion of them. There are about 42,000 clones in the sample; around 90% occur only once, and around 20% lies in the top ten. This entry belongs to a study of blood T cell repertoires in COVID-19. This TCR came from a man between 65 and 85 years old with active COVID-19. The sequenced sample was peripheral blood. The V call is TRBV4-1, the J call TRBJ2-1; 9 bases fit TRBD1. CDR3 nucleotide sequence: TGCGCCAGCAGCCGGCAAACAGGGGGCGGAAATGAGCAGTTCTTC. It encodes CASSRQTGGGNEQFF.